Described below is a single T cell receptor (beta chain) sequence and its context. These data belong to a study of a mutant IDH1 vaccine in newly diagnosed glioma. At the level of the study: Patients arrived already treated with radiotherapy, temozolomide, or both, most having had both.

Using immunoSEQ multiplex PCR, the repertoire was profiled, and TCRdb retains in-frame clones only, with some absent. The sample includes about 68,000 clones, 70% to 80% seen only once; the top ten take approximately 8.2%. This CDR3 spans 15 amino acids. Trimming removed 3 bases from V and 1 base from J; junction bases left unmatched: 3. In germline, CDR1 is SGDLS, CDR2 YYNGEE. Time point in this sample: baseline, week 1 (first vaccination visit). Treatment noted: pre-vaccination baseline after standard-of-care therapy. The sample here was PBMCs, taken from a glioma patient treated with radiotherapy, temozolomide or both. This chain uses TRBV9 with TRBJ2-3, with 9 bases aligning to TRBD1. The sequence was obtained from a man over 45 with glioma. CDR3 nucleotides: TGTGCCAGCAGCGCCCGACAGGGGGGCACAGATACGCAGTATTTT. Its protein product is CASSARQGGTDTQYF.